These T cell receptor beta chains were read from a single sample in a study of blood T cells in healthy people across ages. From the 5' RACE reads, TCRdb called clonotypes with MiXCR, one entry per CDR3 protein. This table has 1.5 million to 2 million distinct CDR3 sequences, about 32% appearing once. Material: blood. These receptor sequences come from a woman younger than 45 in good health. Each CDR3 is given with its conserved first and last residue. The D gene is left open where the match is weak.

J,V,D,CDR3
TRBJ2-1,TRBV4-1,TRBD2,CASSQDCWCGLLDGLESYNEQFF
TRBJ1-2,TRBV7-2,.,CASSLTGESYGYTF
TRBJ2-3,TRBV2,.,CASSELGLVFDTQYF
TRBJ2-7,TRBV12-3/TRBV12-4,.,CASSPRGVSSYEQYF
TRBJ2-2,TRBV29-1,.,CSVAWFSGERFF
TRBJ2-2,TRBV15,.,CATSTYSDTGERFF
TRBJ2-1,TRBV28,.,CASREGTAYNEQFF
.,TRBV3-1,.,CASSQDLRVREQYF
TRBJ1-2,TRBV6-2/TRBV6-3,.,CASAMGYGYTF
TRBJ1-4,TRBV9,.,CASSLEGINEKLFF
TRBJ2-7,TRBV4-2,.,CASSHGDGGFYEQYF
TRBJ2-1,TRBV29-1,.,CSAGGRSSSYNEQFF
TRBJ2-7,TRBV20-1,.,CSAQTRPAYEQYF
TRBJ2-4,TRBV27,TRBD1,CASSINGQGRIQYF
TRBJ2-1,TRBV29-1,TRBD2,CSVEDAASGTSYNEQFF
TRBJ1-1,TRBV7-3,.,CASSLTPTQEGGNTEAFF
TRBJ2-2,TRBV3-1,TRBD1,CASSLHRDRPNTGELFF